This T cell receptor (beta chain) was captured in a study of blood T cell repertoires in COVID-19. For the study at large: Italy, Spain and the United States were the sources of the convalescent and acute COVID-19 samples. PBMCs, B-cell-depleted T cells, or T cells provided the cDNA or gDNA that made up the material.

CDR3 length: 16 amino acids. The V gene end was trimmed by 5 bases and the J gene end by 1 base; junction bases not matched to a gene: 6. Germline CDR1 LNHNV, CDR2 YYDKDF (reference sequence). In the source study's methods: Estimates of nucleated cell counts were drawn from the amplification of reference gene primers. Profiling relied on immunoSEQ multiplex PCR, and the TCRdb table lists in-frame clones only, not all of them. That table supplies the V and J calls and clone size; D and trimming were determined from the DNA. This table holds 120,000 or so clones, 65% to 85% found once. The clonotype originates from a man in his thirties or forties with COVID-19, enrolled during active disease. The chain uses TRBV15 and TRBJ2-2, with 8 bases aligning to TRBD2. Sequenced material: peripheral blood. The CDR3 DNA is TGTGCCACCAGCCGCAGCGGGGGCTTGAACACCGGGGAGCTGTTTTTT. Translated: CATSRSGGLNTGELFF.